Sequencing of this T cell receptor (beta chain) was carried out in a study of CD8+ T cells in alopecia areata. About the research overall: It was oral tofacitinib, at 5 to 10 mg twice daily, that treated patients received.

In regard to this clone: The target antigen is unknown.

Individuals with alopecia areata gave both lesional scalp punch biopsies and peripheral blood for collection. Isolated RNA was reverse transcribed into cDNA used as the sequencing template. TCRdb's copy holds only in-frame clones and misses some; the assay was immunoSEQ multiplex PCR. The top ten clones hold around 12% of a sample with about 15,000 clones, 45% to 65% of them seen once. General study findings and limits: Patients displayed less clarity in TCR sharing than mice, a finding possibly related to HLA. Alphabeta T cells residing in normal skin are also sequenced in scalp samples.

Germline CDR1 reads SGHRS; CDR2 reads YFSETQ. This CDR3 is 16 amino acids long. Trimming took 5 bases from V and 0 from J, leaving 15 bases between them. Sequencing used skin. The chain recombines TRBV5-1 with TRBJ2-1; perhaps TRBD2 as D (5 bases). The sequence was collected from a human donor with alopecia areata. The CDR3 loop is CASSLLARSSYNEQFF. The CDR3 bases are TGCGCCAGCAGTTTGTTAGCGAGGAGCTCCTACAATGAGCAGTTCTTC.